The clone carrying this T cell receptor beta chain occurred a few times. This sample stems from a study of T cells of healthy individuals. This CDR3 is 15 amino acids long. Germline trimming cut 0 bases from V and 2 bases from J; bases unmatched to any gene: 4. Germline assignment: CDR1 DFQATT and CDR2 SNEGSKA (reference sequence). TCRdb recomputed calls from the 5' RACE reads with MiXCR, one row per CDR3 protein. The table lists approximately 58,000 distinct CDR3 sequences, about 15% of them singletons. V and J are TRBV20-1 and TRBJ1-3; 7 nucleotides line up with TRBD1. The sequence was collected from a human donor in good health. The CDR3 region is CSAREHRGPGNTIYF. The CDR3 DNA reads TGCAGTGCTAGAGAGCACAGGGGCCCTGGAAACACCATATATTTT.